These T cell receptor beta chains were read from a single sample in a study of OX40 agonist ivuxolimab in advanced cancers. TCRdb's table, derived via immunoSEQ multiplex PCR, lists solely in-frame clones and lacks some. The repertoire holds over 100,000 clones, with 93% as singletons. The source material was CD4+ or CD8+ T cells sorted from blood, sampled in a trial of the OX40 agonist ivuxolimab. The receptors come from an adult with an advanced solid tumor such as melanoma, head and neck, liver or kidney cancer. CDR3s include the opening cysteine and the closing phenylalanine or tryptophan. Each record gives: clone size, J gene, V gene, D gene, CDR3 protein, CDR3 DNA. The D gene is left open where the match is weak. Rows may omit the clone size; those that give it use once, few, many or a size class.

>.|TRBJ2-5|TRBV15|.
CATSSPGVEETQYF
TGTGCCACCAGCAGTCCAGGGGTGGAAGAGACCCAGTACTTC
>once|TRBJ2-7|TRBV11-2|.
CASSLEAGYEQYF
TGTGCCAGCAGCTTAGAAGCAGGTTACGAGCAGTACTTC
>.|TRBJ1-4|TRBV5-8|.
CASSGLREGPFF
TGTGCCAGCAGCGGGCTTAGGGAGGGCCCGTTTTTT
>.|TRBJ1-4|TRBV30|.
CACINRERGEKLFF
TGTGCCTGCATCAACAGGGAGAGAGGTGAAAAACTGTTTTTT
>once|TRBJ1-4|TRBV7-2|.
CASSFTRATNEKLFF
TGTGCCAGCAGCTTTACGAGGGCAACTAATGAAAAACTGTTTTTT
>.|TRBJ2-3|TRBV7-8|.
CASSLTGPRTDTQYF
TGTGCCAGCAGCTTAACGGGACCGCGCACAGATACGCAGTATTTT
>.|TRBJ2-7|TRBV6-6|.
CASRSGVSSYEQYF
TGTGCCAGCAGGTCAGGGGTTAGCTCCTACGAGCAGTACTTC
>.|TRBJ2-3|TRBV2|.
CASRRVRTDTQYF
TGTGCCAGCAGAAGGGTACGCACAGATACGCAGTATTTT
>.|TRBJ1-1|TRBV4-2|.
CASSPSGGPNTEAFF
TGTGCCAGCAGCCCAAGCGGGGGCCCGAACACTGAAGCTTTCTTT
>.|TRBJ2-2|TRBV7-9|.
CASSPRRAATGELFF
TGTGCCAGCAGCCCACGCCGAGCGGCCACCGGGGAGCTGTTTTTT
>.|TRBJ1-5|TRBV28|.
CASSLAQSNNQPQHF
TGTGCCAGCAGTTTAGCCCAGTCAAACAATCAGCCCCAGCATTTT
>.|TRBJ2-1|TRBV14|TRBD2
CASSPLLGLAEINEQFF
TGTGCCAGCAGCCCTTTATTGGGACTAGCGGAGATCAATGAGCAGTTCTTC
>.|TRBJ1-2|TRBV6-5|.
CASSYSSSNPYGYTF
TGTGCCAGCAGTTACTCGTCCTCCAACCCCTATGGCTACACCTTC
>.|TRBJ2-2|TRBV5-5|.
CASSLGFSGELFF
TGTGCCAGCAGCTTGGGGTTCTCCGGGGAGCTGTTTTTT
>.|TRBJ1-5|TRBV28|.
CASSDYSNQPQHF
TGTGCCAGCAGTGATTATAGCAATCAGCCCCAGCATTTT
>.|TRBJ1-6|TRBV6-5|TRBD1
CASSYAVDRVGSPLHF
TGTGCCAGCAGTTACGCCGTGGACAGGGTCGGATCACCCCTCCACTTT
>.|TRBJ1-3|TRBV27|.
CASSLGGSGNTIYF
TGTGCCAGCAGTTTGGGGGGCTCTGGAAACACCATATATTTT
>.|TRBJ1-4|TRBV30|.
CAWSVGLGNEKLFF
TGTGCCTGGAGTGTAGGGCTGGGGAATGAAAAACTGTTTTTT
>.|TRBJ2-2|TRBV18|.
CASSPAGGSNTGELFF
TGTGCCAGCTCACCTGCGGGCGGGTCGAACACCGGGGAGCTGTTTTTT
>.|TRBJ2-7|TRBV7-2|.
CASSRRVGHYEQYF
TGTGCCAGCAGCCGACGAGTGGGTCACTACGAGCAGTACTTC
>.|TRBJ2-5|TRBV27|TRBD2
CASSLWGVGSGVQETQYF
TGTGCCAGCAGTTTATGGGGGGTGGGTAGCGGGGTTCAAGAGACCCAGTACTTC
>.|TRBJ2-1|TRBV11-2|TRBD2
CASSPPGGQSSYNEQFF
TGTGCCAGCAGCCCTCCGGGGGGGCAAAGCTCCTACAATGAGCAGTTCTTC
>.|TRBJ1-1|TRBV6-5|.
CASSYSNRNTEAFF
TGTGCCAGCAGTTACTCGAATAGGAACACTGAAGCTTTCTTT
>.|TRBJ2-2|TRBV25-1|.
CASSPSRKATGELFF
TGTGCCAGCAGCCCCTCTAGGAAAGCCACCGGGGAGCTGTTTTTT
>.|TRBJ2-7|TRBV7-3|TRBD2
CASSRTSNYEQYF
TGTGCCAGCAGCCGGACTAGCAACTACGAGCAGTACTTC
>.|TRBJ1-4|TRBV14|.
CASSQEEGATNEKLFF
TGTGCCAGCAGCCAAGAAGAAGGGGCAACTAATGAAAAACTGTTTTTT
>.|TRBJ2-3|TRBV9|.
CASSVQGSRTDTQYF
TGTGCCAGCAGCGTTCAGGGTTCCCGCACAGATACGCAGTATTTT
>.|TRBJ1-2|TRBV5-1|.
CASSLVLGGYGYTF
TGCGCCAGCAGCTTGGTGTTGGGGGGATATGGCTACACCTTC
>.|TRBJ1-1|TRBV6-1|.
CASSPLRTAEAFF
TGTGCCAGCAGTCCCCTAAGGACGGCTGAAGCTTTCTTT
>.|TRBJ1-5|TRBV18|TRBD1
CASSPLRQGAGGSNQPQHF
TGTGCCAGCTCACCACTGCGGCAGGGGGCCGGTGGAAGCAATCAGCCCCAGCATTTT
>.|TRBJ1-5|TRBV15|.
CATSRAGRDQPQHF
TGTGCCACCAGCAGAGCAGGGCGTGACCAGCCCCAGCATTTT
>.|TRBJ1-2|TRBV7-2|.
CASSFEQSGGYTF
TGTGCCAGCAGCTTTGAACAGTCCGGGGGCTACACCTTC
>.|TRBJ1-5|TRBV28|.
CASSLLSQPQHF
TGTGCCAGCAGTTTATTGAGTCAGCCCCAGCATTTT
>few|TRBJ2-7|TRBV28|TRBD2
CASNPGGRLYEQYF
TGTGCCAGCAACCCGGGGGGACGGTTATACGAGCAGTACTTC
>.|TRBJ1-2|TRBV6-1|TRBD1
CASRTGANYGYTF
TGTGCCAGCAGGACAGGGGCCAACTATGGCTACACCTTC
>.|TRBJ2-5|TRBV5-4|.
CASSPPGTQETQYF
TGTGCCAGCAGCCCTCCCGGGACTCAAGAGACCCAGTACTTC
>once|TRBJ1-6|TRBV19|.
CASRGEQVSRNNSPLHF
TGTGCCAGTAGGGGGGAACAGGTTTCCAGGAATAATTCACCCCTCCACTTT
>.|TRBJ1-4|TRBV5-1|TRBD1
CASSFGQGGLFF
TGCGCCAGCAGCTTCGGACAGGGAGGACTGTTTTTT
>.|TRBJ2-5|TRBV28|TRBD2
CASSLTSGPGTQYF
TGTGCCAGCAGTTTAACTAGCGGACCAGGGACCCAGTACTTC
>once|TRBJ1-5|TRBV29-1|.
CSVSWERQSFYSNQPQHF
TGCAGCGTTAGCTGGGAGAGACAAAGCTTTTATAGCAATCAGCCCCAGCATTTT
>.|TRBJ1-4|TRBV6-6|TRBD1
CASRQGANEKLFF
TGTGCCAGCAGGCAGGGGGCGAATGAAAAACTGTTTTTT
>.|TRBJ2-5|TRBV5-8|TRBD1
CASSLKGGRETQYF
TGTGCCAGCAGCTTGAAAGGGGGCAGGGAGACCCAGTACTTC
>.|TRBJ2-5|TRBV15|.
CATSQGVGETQYF
TGTGCCACCTCACAGGGAGTGGGAGAGACCCAGTACTTC
>.|TRBJ1-5|TRBV6-1|TRBD1
CASSFDRDQPQHF
TGTGCCAGCAGCTTTGACAGGGATCAGCCCCAGCATTTT
>.|TRBJ1-2|TRBV19|.
CATRQTRGNYGYTF
TGTGCCACCCGCCAAACCAGGGGTAACTATGGCTACACCTTC
>.|TRBJ2-2|TRBV13|.
CASSLDSINTGELFF
TGTGCCAGCAGCTTAGACTCCATCAACACCGGGGAGCTGTTTTTT
>.|TRBJ2-7|TRBV18|.
CASSPAFGAYSEQYF
TGTGCCAGCTCACCTGCTTTTGGGGCCTATTCCGAGCAGTACTTC
>.|TRBJ2-3|TRBV7-9|.
CASSLGASNSIDTQYF
TGTGCCAGCAGCTTAGGGGCATCAAATAGCATTGATACGCAGTATTTT
>.|TRBJ2-7|TRBV7-9|.
CASSWGDISYEQYF
TGTGCCAGCAGCTGGGGGGACATTTCCTACGAGCAGTACTTC
>.|TRBJ1-5|TRBV14|TRBD1
CASSHYRGGEGNQPQHF
TGTGCCAGCAGCCATTACAGGGGCGGGGAGGGCAATCAGCCCCAGCATTTT
>.|TRBJ2-6|TRBV6-1|.
CAGGINSGANVLTF
TGTGCCGGCGGTATTAACTCTGGGGCCAACGTCCTGACTTTC
>.|TRBJ1-2|TRBV18|.
CASSLQGGGDRGYTF
TGTGCCAGCTCACTCCAAGGCGGGGGGGATCGTGGCTACACCTTC
>.|TRBJ1-4|TRBV28|.
CASSAGGTTNEKLFF
TGTGCCAGTTCCGCCGGCGGCACAACTAATGAAAAACTGTTTTTT
>.|TRBJ2-7|TRBV28|.
CASSLVAGDYEQYF
TGTGCCAGCAGCCTTGTTGCAGGGGACTACGAGCAGTACTTC